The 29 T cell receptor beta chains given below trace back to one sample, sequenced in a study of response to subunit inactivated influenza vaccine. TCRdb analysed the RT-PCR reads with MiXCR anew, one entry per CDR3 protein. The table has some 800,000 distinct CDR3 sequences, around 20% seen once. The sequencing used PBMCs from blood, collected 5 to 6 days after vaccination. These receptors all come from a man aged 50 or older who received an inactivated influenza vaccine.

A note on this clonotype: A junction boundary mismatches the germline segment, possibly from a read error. CDR3 in DNA: TGTGCCAGCAGCTTGGGGGACGGGGTGGTCTTC. Encoded protein: CASSLGDGVVF. The gene calls are TRBV7-3 and TRBJ2-1, with D possibly being TRBD1 or TRBD2 (5 bases each). CDR1 is SGHTA and CDR2 is FQGTGA in the germline V gene. This CDR3 is 11 amino acids long.

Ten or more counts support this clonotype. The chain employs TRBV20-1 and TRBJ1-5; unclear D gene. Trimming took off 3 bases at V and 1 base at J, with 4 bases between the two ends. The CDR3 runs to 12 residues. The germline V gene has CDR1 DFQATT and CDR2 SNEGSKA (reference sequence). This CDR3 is CSASRSNQPQHF. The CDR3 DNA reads TGCAGTGCTAGTAGGAGCAATCAGCCCCAGCATTTT.

The CDR3 DNA sequence: TGTGCCATCAGGCCGGACACCGACTACGAGCAGTACTTC. Encoded protein: CAIRPDTDYEQYF. This chain joins TRBV10-3 and TRBJ2-7; tentatively, D is TRBD1 (5 bases). Germline V lookup: CDR1 ENHRY, CDR2 SYGVKD. V shed 6 bases and J shed 3 bases, with 12 bases lying between them. The CDR3 spans 13 residues.

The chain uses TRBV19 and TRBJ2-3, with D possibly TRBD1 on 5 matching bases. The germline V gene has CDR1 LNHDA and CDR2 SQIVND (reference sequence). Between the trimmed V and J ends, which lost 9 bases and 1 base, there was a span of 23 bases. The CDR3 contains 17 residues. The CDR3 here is CASSRGDSYLGTDTQYF. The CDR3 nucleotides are TGTGCCAGCTCAAGAGGAGACAGCTATTTGGGCACAGATACGCAGTATTTT. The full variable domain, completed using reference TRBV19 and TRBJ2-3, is DGGITQSPKYLFRKEGQNVTLSCEQNLNHDAMYWYRQDPGQGLRLIYYSQIVNDFQKGDIAEGYSVSREKKESFPLTVTSAQKNPTAFYLCASSRGDSYLGTDTQYFGPGTRLTVL.

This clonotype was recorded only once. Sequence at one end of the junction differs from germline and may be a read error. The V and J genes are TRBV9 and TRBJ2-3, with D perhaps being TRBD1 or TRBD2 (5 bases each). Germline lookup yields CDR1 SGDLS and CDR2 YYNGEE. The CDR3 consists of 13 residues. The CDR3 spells CASSVADTGTEKF. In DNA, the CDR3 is TGTGCCAGCAGCGTAGCCGATACCGGGACGGAGAAATTT.

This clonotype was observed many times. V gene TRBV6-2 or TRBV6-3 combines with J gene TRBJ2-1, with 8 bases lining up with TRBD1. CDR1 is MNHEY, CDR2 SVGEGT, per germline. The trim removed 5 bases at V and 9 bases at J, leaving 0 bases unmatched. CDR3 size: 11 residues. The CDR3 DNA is TGTGCCAGCAGTCAGGGGGCTGAGCAGTTCTTC. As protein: CASSQGAEQFF.

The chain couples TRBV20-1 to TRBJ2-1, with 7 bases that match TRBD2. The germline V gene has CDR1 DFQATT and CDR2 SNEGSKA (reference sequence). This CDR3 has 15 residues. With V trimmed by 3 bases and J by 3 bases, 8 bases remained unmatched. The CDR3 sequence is CSASSGTGGYNEQFF. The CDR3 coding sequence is TGCAGTGCTAGTTCGGGGACGGGGGGCTACAATGAGCAGTTCTTC.

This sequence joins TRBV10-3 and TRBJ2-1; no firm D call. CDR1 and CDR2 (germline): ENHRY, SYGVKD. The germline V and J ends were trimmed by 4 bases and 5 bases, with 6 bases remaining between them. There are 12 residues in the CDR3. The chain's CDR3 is CAISGANNEQFF. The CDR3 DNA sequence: TGTGCCATCAGTGGGGCTAACAATGAGCAGTTCTTC.

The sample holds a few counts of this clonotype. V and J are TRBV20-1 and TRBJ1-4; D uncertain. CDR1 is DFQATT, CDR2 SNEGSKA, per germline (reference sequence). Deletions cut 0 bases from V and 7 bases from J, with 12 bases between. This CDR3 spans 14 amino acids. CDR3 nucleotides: TGCAGTGCTAGAGAGGATGGCCGGGGTGAAAAACTGTTTTTT. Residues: CSAREDGRGEKLFF.

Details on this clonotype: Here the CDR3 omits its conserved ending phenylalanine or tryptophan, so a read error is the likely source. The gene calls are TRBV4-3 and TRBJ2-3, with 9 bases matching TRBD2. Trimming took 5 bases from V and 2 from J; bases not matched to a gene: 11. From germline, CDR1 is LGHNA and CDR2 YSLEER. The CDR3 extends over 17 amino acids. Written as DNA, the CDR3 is TGCGCCAGCAGCTACCCCGGGGTAGCGGGAGTCACAGATACGCAGTATTAT. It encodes CASSYPGVAGVTDTQYY.

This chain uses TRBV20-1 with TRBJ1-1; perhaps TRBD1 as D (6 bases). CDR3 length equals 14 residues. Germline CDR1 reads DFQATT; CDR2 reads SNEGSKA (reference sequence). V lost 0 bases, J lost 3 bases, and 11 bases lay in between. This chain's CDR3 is CSARDRGQYTEAFF. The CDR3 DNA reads TGCAGTGCTAGAGATCGGGGACAATACACTGAAGCTTTCTTT.

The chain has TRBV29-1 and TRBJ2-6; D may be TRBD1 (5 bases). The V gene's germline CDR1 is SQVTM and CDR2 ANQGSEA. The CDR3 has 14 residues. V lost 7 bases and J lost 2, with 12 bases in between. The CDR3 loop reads CSAVTGAGANVLTF. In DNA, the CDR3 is TGCAGCGCAGTCACAGGAGCTGGGGCCAACGTCCTGACTTTC.

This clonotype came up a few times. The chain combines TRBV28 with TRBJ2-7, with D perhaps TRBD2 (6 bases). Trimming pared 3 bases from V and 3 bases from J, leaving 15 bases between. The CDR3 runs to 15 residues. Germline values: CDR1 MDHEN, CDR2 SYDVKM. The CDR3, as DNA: TGTGCCAGCAGTTTCCGGCGGGGCGAATTCTACGAGCAGTACTTC. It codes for CASSFRRGEFYEQYF.

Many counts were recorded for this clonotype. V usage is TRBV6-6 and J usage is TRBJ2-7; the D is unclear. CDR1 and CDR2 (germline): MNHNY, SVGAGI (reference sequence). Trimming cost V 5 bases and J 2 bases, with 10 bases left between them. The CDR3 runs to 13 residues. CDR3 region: CASSGLSPYEQYF. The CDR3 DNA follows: TGTGCCAGCAGTGGTCTGTCTCCCTACGAGCAGTACTTC.

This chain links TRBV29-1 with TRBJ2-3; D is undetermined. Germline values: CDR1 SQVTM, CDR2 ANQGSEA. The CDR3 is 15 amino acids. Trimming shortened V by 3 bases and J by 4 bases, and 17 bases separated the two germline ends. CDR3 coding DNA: TGCAGCGTTGAGGTACCGGGTGTTAGCCCAGATACGCAGTATTTT. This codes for CSVEVPGVSPDTQYF.

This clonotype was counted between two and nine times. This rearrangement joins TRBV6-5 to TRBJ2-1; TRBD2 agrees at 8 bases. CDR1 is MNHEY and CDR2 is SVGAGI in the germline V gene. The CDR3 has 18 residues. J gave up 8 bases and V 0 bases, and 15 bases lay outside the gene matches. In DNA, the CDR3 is TGTGCCAGCAGTTACTCCCGGGCTAGCGGGTCTCCTAGGGATGAGCAGTTCTTC. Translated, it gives CASSYSRASGSPRDEQFF.

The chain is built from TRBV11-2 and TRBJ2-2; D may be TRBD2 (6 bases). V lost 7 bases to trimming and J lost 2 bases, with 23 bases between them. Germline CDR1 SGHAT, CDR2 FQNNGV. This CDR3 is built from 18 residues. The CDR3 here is CASTRNQLAHLNTGELFF. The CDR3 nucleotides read TGTGCCAGCACCCGTAATCAACTAGCCCACTTAAACACCGGGGAGCTGTTTTTT. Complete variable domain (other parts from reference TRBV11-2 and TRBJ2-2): EAGVAQSPRYKIIEKRQSVAFWCNPISGHATLYWYQQILGQGPKLLIQFQNNGVVDDSQLPKDRFSAERLKGVDSTLKIQPAKLEDSAVYLCASTRNQLAHLNTGELFFGEGSRLTVL.

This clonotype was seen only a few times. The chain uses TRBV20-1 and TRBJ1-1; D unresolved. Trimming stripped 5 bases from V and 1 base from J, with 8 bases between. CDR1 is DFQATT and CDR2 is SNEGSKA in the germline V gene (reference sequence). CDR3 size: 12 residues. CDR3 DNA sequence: TGCAGTGCTGGGAGTTCGAACACTGAAGCTTTCTTT. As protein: CSAGSSNTEAFF.

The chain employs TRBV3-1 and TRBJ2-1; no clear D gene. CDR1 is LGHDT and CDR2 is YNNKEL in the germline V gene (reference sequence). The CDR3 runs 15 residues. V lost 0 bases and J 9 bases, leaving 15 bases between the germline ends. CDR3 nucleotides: TGTGCCAGCAGCCAAGAATTGGTCTCGCGTTCTGAGCAGTTCTTC. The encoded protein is CASSQELVSRSEQFF.

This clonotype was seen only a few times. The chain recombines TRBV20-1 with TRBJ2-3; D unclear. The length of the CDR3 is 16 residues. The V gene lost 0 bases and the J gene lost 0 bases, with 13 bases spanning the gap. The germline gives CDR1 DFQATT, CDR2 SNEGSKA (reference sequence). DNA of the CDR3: TGCAGTGCTAGAGATCTTGGGGATCTTAGCACAGATACGCAGTATTTT. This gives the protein CSARDLGDLSTDTQYF.

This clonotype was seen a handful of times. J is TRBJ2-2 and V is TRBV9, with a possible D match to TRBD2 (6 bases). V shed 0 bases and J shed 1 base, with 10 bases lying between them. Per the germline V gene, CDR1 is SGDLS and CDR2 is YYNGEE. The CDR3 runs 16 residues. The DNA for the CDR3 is TGTGCCAGCAGCGTAGGGGTTAGCGGGAACACCGGGGAGCTGTTTTTT. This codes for CASSVGVSGNTGELFF. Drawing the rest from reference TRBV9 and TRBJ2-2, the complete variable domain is DSGVTQTPKHLITATGQRVTLRCSPRSGDLSVYWYQQSLDQGLQFLIQYYNGEERAKGNILERFSAQQFPDLHSELNLSSLELGDSALYFCASSVGVSGNTGELFFGEGSRLTVL.

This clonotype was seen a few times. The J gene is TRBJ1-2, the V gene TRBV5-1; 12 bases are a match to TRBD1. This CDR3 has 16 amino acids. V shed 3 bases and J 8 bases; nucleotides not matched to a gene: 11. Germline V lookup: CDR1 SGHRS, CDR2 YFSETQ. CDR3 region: CASSSRDRGLSDGYTF. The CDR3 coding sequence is TGCGCCAGCAGCTCAAGGGACAGGGGGCTTTCCGACGGCTACACCTTC.

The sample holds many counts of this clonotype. CDR3: CSGTGSENIQYF. Written as DNA, the CDR3 is TGCAGCGGGACAGGGTCGGAAAACATTCAGTACTTC. This chain joins TRBV29-1 and TRBJ2-4, with 8 bases matching TRBD1. The CDR3 covers 12 residues. The trim removed 7 bases at V and 5 bases at J, leaving 4 bases unmatched. Germline lookup yields CDR1 SQVTM and CDR2 ANQGSEA.

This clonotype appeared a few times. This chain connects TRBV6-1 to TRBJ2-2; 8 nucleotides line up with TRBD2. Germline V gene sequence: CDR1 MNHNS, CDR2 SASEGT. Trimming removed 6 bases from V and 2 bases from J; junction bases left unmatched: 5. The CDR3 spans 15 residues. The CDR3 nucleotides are TGTGCCAGCAGAGCCGGGACTAGTAACACCGGGGAGCTGTTTTTT. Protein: CASRAGTSNTGELFF.

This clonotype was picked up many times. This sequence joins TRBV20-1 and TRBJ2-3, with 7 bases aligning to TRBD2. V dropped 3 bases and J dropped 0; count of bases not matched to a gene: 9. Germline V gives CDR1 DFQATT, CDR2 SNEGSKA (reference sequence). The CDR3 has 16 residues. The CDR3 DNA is TGCAGTGCTAGCGCTCCCGGACTAGATAGCACAGATACGCAGTATTTT. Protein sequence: CSASAPGLDSTDTQYF.

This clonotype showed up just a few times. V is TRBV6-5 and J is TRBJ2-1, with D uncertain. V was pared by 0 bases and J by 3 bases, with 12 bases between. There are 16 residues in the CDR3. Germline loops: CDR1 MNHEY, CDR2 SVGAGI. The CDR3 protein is CASSYSWGRRYNEQFF. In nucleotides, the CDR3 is TGTGCCAGCAGTTACTCCTGGGGTAGACGCTACAATGAGCAGTTCTTC.

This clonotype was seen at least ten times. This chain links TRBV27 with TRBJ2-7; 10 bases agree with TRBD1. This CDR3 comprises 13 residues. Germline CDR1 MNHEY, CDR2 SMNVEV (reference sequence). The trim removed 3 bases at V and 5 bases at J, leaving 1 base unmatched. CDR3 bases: TGTGCCAGCAGTTTTGGGACAGGGGACGAGCAGTACTTC. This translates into CASSFGTGDEQYF.

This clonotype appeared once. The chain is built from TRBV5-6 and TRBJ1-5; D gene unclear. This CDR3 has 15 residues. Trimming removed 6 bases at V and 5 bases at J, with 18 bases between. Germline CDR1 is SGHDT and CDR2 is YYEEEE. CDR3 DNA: TGTGCCAGCAAGCGGGCAGTGGATACCTATCAGCCCCAGCATTTT. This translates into CASKRAVDTYQPQHF. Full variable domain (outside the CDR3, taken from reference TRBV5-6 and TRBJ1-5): DAGVTQSPTHLIKTRGQQVTLRCSPKSGHDTVSWYQQALGQGPQFIFQYYEEEERQRGNFPDRFSGHQFPNYSSELNVNALLLGDSALYLCASKRAVDTYQPQHFGDGTRLSIL.

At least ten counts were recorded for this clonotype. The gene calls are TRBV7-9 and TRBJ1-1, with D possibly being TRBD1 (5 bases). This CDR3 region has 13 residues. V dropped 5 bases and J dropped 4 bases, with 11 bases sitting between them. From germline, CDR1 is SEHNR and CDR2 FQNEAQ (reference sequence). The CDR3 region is CASSLGEGTEAFF. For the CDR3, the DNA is TGTGCCAGCAGCCTAGGGGAGGGCACTGAAGCTTTCTTT. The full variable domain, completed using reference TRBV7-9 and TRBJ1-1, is DTGVSQNPRHKITKRGQNVTFRCDPISEHNRLYWYRQTLGQGPEFLTYFQNEAQLEKSRLLSDRFSAERPKGSFSTLEIQRTEQGDSAMYLCASSLGEGTEAFFGQGTRLTVV.